This TCR beta chain came from a study of shared clonotypes between healthy human individuals. Trimming left V 8 bases short and J 5 bases short, with 19 bases between. CDR1 LNHDA and CDR2 SQIVND come from the germline V gene (reference sequence). The CDR3 spans 15 residues. CD45RO-negative CD8 cells positively selected for CCR7 made up the naive population, which excluded terminally differentiated effector memory CD45RA+ cells. TCRdb's table, derived via immunoSEQ multiplex PCR, lists solely in-frame clones and lacks some. The sample records under 2,000,000 clones, roughly 95% being singletons. The material sequenced was naive CD8+ T cells sorted from blood. The TCR originated in a man between 18 and 35 years old in good health. The chain recombines TRBV19 with TRBJ1-5; tentatively, D is TRBD1 (6 bases). The CDR3 bases are TGTGCCAGTGGGGGGGAACAGGGCGGAGATCAGCCCCAGCATTTT. It yields the protein CASGGEQGGDQPQHF.